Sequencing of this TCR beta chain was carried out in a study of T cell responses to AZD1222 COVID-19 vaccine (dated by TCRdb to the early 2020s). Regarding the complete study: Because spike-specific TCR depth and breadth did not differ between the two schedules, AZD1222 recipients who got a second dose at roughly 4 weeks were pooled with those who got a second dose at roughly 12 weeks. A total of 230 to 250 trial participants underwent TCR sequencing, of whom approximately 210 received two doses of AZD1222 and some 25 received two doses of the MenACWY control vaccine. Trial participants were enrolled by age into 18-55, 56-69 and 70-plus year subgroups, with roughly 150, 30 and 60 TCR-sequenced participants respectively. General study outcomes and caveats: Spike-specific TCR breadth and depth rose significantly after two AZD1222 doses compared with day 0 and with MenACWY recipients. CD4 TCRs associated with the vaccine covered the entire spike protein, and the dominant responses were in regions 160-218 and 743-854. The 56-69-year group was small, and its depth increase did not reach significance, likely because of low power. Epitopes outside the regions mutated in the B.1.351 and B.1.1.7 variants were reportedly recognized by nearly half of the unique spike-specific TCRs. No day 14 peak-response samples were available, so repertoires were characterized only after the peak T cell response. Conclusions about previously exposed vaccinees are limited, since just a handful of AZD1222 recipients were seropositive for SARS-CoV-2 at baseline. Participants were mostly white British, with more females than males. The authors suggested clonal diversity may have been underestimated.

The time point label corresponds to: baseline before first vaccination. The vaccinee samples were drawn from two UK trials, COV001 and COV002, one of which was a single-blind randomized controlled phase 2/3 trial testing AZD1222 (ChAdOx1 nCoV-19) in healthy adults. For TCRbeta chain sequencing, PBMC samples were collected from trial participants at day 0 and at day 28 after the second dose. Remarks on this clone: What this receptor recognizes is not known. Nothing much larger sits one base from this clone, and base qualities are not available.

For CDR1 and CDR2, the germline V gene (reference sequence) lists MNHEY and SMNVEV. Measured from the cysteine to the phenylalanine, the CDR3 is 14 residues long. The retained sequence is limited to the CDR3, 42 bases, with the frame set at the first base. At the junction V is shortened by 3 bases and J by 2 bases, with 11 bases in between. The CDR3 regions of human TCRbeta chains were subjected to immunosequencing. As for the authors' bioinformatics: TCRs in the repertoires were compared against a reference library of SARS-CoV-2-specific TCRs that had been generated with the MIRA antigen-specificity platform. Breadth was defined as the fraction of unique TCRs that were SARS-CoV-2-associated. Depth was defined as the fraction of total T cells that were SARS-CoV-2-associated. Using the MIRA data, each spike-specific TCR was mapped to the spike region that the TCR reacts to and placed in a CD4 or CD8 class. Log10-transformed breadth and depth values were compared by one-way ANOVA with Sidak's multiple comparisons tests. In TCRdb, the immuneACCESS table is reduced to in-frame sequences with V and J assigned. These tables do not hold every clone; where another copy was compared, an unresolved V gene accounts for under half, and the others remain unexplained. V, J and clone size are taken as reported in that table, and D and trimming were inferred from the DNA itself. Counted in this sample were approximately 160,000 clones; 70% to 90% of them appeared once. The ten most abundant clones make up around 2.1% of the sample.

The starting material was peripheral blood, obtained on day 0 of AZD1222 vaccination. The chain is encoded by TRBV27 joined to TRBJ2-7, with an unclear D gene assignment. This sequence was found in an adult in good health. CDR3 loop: CASSLGKGTYEQYF. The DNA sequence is TGTGCCAGCAGTTTGGGAAAGGGCACCTACGAGCAGTACTTC.